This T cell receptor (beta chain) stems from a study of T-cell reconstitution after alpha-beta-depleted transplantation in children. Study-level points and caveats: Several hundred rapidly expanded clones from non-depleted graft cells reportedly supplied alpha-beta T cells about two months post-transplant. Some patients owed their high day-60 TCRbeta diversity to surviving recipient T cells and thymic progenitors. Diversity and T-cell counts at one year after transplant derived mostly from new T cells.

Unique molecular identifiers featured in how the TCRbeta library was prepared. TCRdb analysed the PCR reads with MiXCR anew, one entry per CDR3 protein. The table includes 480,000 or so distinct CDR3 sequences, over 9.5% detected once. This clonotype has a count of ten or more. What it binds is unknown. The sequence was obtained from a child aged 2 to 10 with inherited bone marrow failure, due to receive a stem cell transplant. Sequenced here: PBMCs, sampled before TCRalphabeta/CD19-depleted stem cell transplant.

CDR3 sequence (DNA): TGTGCCAGCAGCCCTCCCTTCGGACGGACATTCTATGGCTACACCTTC. It translates to CASSPPFGRTFYGYTF. The chain combines TRBV7-9 with TRBJ1-2; D may be TRBD1 (5 bases). V was shortened by 5 bases and J by 4 bases, with 20 bases between the two germline ends. Germline values: CDR1 SEHNR, CDR2 FQNEAQ (reference sequence). The CDR3 totals 16 residues.